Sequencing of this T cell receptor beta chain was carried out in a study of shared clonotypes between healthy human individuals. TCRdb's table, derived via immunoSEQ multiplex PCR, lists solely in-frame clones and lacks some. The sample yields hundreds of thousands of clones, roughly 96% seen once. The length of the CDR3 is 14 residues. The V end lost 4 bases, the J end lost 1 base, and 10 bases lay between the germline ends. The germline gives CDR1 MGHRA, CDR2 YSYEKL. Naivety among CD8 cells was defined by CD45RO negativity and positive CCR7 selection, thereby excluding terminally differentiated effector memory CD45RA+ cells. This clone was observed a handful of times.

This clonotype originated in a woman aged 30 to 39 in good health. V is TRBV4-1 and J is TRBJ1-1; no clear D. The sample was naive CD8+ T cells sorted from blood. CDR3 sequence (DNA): TGCGCCAGCAGCCCCCTCCTCGGGAACACTGAAGCTTTCTTT. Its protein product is CASSPLLGNTEAFF.